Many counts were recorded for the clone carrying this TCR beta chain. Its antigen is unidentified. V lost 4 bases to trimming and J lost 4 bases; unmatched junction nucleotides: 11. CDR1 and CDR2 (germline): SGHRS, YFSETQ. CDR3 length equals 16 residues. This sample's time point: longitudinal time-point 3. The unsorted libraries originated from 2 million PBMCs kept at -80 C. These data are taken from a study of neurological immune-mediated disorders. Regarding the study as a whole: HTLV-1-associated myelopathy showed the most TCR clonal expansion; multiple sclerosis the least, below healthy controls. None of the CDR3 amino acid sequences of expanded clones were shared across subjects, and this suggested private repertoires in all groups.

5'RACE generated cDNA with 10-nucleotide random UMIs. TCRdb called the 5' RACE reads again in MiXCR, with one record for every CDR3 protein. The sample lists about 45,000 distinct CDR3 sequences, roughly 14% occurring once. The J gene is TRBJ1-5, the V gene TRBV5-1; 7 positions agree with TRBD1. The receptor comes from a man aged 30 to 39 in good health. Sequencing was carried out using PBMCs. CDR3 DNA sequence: TGCGCCAGCAGCACCGGGACAGTGGACGATAATCAGCCCCAGCATTTT. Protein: CASSTGTVDDNQPQHF.